One sample yielded the 8 T cell receptor beta chains listed below, sequenced in a study of blood T cell repertoires in COVID-19 (dated by TCRdb to about 2020). Preparation of the library involved the immunoSEQ multiplex PCR assay. As stored in TCRdb, this immuneACCESS dataset retains in-frame rearrangements with V and J assigned. A fraction of the clones does not appear; measured against another copy, unresolved V genes explain less than half of the discrepancy, and the remainder lacks a known reason. A total of fewer than 350,000 clones appear in this sample, 87% of them only once. The ten largest clones add up to 7.5% to 10% of the sample. The specimen was peripheral blood. These receptors were collected from a man aged 25-45 years with COVID-19, enrolled during active disease.

The chain couples TRBV6-5 to TRBJ1-1; 10 nucleotides agree with TRBD1. This CDR3 contains 16 residues. V lost 1 base, J lost 4 bases, and 6 bases stayed unmatched. Germline V CDR1 and CDR2: MNHEY, SVGAGI. The chain's CDR3 is CASSYLPGTGVTEAFF. In DNA form, the CDR3 reads TGTGCCAGCAGTTACTTACCTGGGACAGGGGTCACTGAAGCTTTCTTT.

The chain uses TRBV5-1 and TRBJ1-2; TRBD1 agrees at 7 bases. Trimming removed 3 bases from V and 0 bases from J; junction bases left unmatched: 5. CDR1 SGHRS and CDR2 YFSETQ come from the germline V gene. The CDR3 has 15 amino acids. This chain's CDR3 is CASSSGDRANYGYTF. Here the CDR3 DNA reads TGCGCCAGCAGCTCGGGGGACAGAGCTAACTATGGCTACACCTTC.

The chain couples TRBV4-3 to TRBJ2-2; the D gene is possibly TRBD2 (5 bases). The V gene's germline CDR1 is LGHNA and CDR2 YSLEER. The CDR3 loop spans 16 amino acids. Trimming pared 1 base from V and 2 bases from J, leaving 11 bases between. CDR3 region: CASSQASGINTGELFF. DNA of the CDR3: TGCGCCAGCAGCCAAGCATCGGGGATAAACACCGGGGAGCTGTTTTTT.

The genes are TRBV7-2 and TRBJ1-2, with a tentative D call TRBD1 (5 bases). The V and J ends lost 4 bases and 4 bases respectively, with 16 bases between them. Germline V gene data show CDR1 as SGHTA and CDR2 as FQGNSA. The CDR3 sequence is 15 residues long. The CDR3 bases are TGTGCCAGCAGCTCCCGGGGGGGATTCGGCTATGGCTACACCTTC. Translated, it gives CASSSRGGFGYGYTF. The variable domain in full, with the rest retrieved from reference TRBV7-2 and TRBJ1-2, is GAGVSQSPSNKVTEKGKDVELRCDPISGHTALYWYRQSLGQGLEFLIYFQGNSAPDKSGLPSDRFSAERTGGSVSTLTIQRTQQEDSAVYLCASSSRGGFGYGYTFGSGTRLTVV.

This chain links TRBV15 with TRBJ1-2; maybe TRBD1 (6 bases). Between the trimmed V and J ends, which lost 3 bases and 3 bases, there was a span of 11 bases. This CDR3 is 14 amino acids long. Germline V gives CDR1 LNHNV, CDR2 YYDKDF (reference sequence). The CDR3 spells CATSSETGYYGYTF. DNA for the CDR3: TGTGCCACCAGCAGTGAGACAGGATACTATGGCTACACCTTC.

The chain is built from TRBV7-9 and TRBJ2-7, with a possible D match to TRBD1 (5 bases). The CDR3 has 13 residues. Germline-derived CDR1 and CDR2 are SEHNR and FQNEAQ (reference sequence). The ends were cut back, 2 bases at V and 4 bases at J, with 9 bases in the middle. The CDR3 sequence: CASSLYRQYEQYF. The CDR3 region has the DNA TGTGCCAGCAGCTTATACAGGCAGTACGAGCAGTACTTC.

The rearrangement uses TRBV5-4 and TRBJ2-3; 8 nucleotides line up with TRBD2. Germline trimming cut 3 bases from V and 2 bases from J; bases unmatched to any gene: 8. Germline assignment: CDR1 SGHNT and CDR2 YYREEE (reference sequence). This CDR3 region has 16 residues. In DNA form, the CDR3 reads TGTGCCAGCAGCTCCCCTCGCGGGGGGTACACAGATACGCAGTATTTT. Its translation is CASSSPRGGYTDTQYF.

The V call is TRBV6-5, the J call TRBJ1-3, with no clear D. The CDR3 has 12 residues. Trimming took 7 bases from V and 2 from J, leaving 6 bases between them. Germline V lookup: CDR1 MNHEY, CDR2 SVGAGI. In nucleotides, the CDR3 is TGTGCCAGCACGGTGGCTGGAAACACCATATATTTT. This encodes CASTVAGNTIYF.